This T cell receptor beta chain comes out of a study of OX40 agonist ivuxolimab in advanced cancers. Study as a whole: Patients achieving partial responses numbered three: one hepatocellular carcinoma case and two cutaneous melanoma cases.

Patients were ruled out by autoimmune disease history or systemic immunosuppression. On cycle 4 day 1 and cycle 7 day 1, as well as at baseline, blood was sampled. Assay used: immunoSEQ multiplex PCR; TCRdb lists only in-frame clones, some missing. The repertoire holds 30,000 to 35,000 clones, with roughly nine tenths as singletons. Study results and caveats: Some nonresponders likewise displayed low normalized T-cell clonal expansion.

To note about this clone: Its target is unknown.

The V gene end was trimmed by 6 bases and the J gene end by 7 bases; junction bases not matched to a gene: 5. Germline V gene lookup returns CDR1 MNHEY and CDR2 SVGAGI. The CDR3 is made up of 13 amino acids. This material consisted of CD4+ or CD8+ T cells sorted from blood, taken in a trial of the OX40 agonist ivuxolimab. This TCR came from an adult with an advanced solid tumor such as melanoma, head and neck, liver or kidney cancer. The V gene is TRBV6-5, the J gene TRBJ1-5; 8 bases map to TRBD1. The CDR3 coding sequence is TGTGCCAGCAGAGGACAGGGTTACCAGCCCCAGCATTTT. Its protein product is CASRGQGYQPQHF.